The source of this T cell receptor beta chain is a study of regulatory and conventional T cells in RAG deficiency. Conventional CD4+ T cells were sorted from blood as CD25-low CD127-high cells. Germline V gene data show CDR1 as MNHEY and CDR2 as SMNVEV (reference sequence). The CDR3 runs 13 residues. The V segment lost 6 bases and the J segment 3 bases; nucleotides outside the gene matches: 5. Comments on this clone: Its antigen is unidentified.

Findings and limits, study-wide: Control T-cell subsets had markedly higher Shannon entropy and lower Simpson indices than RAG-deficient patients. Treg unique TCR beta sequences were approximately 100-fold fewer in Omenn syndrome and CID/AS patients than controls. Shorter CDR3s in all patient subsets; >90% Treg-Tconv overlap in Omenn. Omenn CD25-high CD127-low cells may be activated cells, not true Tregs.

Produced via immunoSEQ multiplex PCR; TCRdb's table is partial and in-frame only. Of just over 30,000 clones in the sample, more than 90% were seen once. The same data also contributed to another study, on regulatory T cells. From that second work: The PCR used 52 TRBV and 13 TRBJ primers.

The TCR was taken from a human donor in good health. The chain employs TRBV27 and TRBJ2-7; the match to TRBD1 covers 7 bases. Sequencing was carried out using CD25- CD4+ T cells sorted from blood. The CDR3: CASRPNRGYEQYF. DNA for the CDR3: TGTGCCAGCAGGCCTAACAGGGGCTACGAGCAGTACTTC.